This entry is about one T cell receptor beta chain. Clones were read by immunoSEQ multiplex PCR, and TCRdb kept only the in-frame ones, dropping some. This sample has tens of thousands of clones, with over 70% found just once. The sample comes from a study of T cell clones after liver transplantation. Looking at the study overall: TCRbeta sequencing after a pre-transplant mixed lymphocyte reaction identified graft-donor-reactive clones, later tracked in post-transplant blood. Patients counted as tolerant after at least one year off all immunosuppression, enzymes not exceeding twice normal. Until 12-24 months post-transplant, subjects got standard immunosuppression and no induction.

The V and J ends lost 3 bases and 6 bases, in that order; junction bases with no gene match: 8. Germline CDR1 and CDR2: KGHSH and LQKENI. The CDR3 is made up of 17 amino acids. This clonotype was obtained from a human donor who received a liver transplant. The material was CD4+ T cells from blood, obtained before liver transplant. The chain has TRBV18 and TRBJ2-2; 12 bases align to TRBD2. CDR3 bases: TGTGCCAGCTCACCGGGACTAGCGGGCACCCACGCCGGGGAGCTGTTTTTT. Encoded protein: CASSPGLAGTHAGELFF. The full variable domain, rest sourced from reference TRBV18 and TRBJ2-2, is NAGVMQNPRHLVRRRGQEARLRCSPMKGHSHVYWYRQLPEEGLKFMVYLQKENIIDESGMPKERFSAEFPKEGPSILRIQQVVRGDSAAYFCASSPGLAGTHAGELFFGEGSRLTVL.